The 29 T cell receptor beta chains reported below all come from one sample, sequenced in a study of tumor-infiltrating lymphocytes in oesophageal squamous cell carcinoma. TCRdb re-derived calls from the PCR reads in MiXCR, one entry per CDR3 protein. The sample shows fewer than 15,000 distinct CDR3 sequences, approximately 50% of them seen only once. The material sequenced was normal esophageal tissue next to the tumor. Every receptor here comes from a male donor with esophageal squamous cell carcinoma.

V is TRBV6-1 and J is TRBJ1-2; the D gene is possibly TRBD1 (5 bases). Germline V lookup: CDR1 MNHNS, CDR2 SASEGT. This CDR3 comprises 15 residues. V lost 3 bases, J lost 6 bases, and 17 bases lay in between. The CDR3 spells CASSDRWQGFDGYTF. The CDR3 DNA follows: TGTGCCAGCAGTGATCGTTGGCAGGGTTTCGATGGCTACACCTTC.

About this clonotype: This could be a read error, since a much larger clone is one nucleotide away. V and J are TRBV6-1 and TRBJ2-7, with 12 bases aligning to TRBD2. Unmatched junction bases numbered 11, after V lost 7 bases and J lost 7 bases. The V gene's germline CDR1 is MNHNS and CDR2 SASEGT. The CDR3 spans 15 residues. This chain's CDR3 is CASKLTSGRFNEQYF. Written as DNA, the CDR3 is TGTGCCAGCAAATTGACTAGCGGGAGATTTAATGAGCAGTACTTC.

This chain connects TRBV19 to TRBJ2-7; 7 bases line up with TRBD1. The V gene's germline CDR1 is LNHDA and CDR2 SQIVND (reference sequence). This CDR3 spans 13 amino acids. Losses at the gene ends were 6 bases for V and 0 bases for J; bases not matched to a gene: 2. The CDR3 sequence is CASRDRSSYEQYF. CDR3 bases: TGTGCCAGTAGGGACAGGAGCTCCTACGAGCAGTACTTC.

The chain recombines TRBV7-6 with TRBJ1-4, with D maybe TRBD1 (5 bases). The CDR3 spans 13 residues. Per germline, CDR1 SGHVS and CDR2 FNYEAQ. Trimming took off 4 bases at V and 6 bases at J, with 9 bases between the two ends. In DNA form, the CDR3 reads TGTGCCAGCAGCTCGGGGACGTATGAAAAACTGTTTTTT. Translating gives CASSSGTYEKLFF.

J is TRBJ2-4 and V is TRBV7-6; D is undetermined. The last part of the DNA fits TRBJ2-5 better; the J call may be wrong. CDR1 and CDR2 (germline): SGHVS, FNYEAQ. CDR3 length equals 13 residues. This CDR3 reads CASSSELVETQYF. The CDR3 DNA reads TGTGCCAGCAGTAGTGAGCTGGTTGAGACCCAGTACTTC.

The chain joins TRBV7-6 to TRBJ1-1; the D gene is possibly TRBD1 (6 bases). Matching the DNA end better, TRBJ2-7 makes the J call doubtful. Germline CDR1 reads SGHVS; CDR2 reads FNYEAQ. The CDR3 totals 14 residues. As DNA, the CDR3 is TGTGCCAGCAGCTTGGGTCAGGGGACCTACGAGCAGTACTTC. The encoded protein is CASSLGQGTYEQYF.

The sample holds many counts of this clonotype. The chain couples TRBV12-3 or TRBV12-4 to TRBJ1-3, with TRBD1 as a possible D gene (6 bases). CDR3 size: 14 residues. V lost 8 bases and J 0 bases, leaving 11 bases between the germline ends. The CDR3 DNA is TGTGCCAGCCGGACAGAAGCCTCTGGAAACACCATATATTTT. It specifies CASRTEASGNTIYF.

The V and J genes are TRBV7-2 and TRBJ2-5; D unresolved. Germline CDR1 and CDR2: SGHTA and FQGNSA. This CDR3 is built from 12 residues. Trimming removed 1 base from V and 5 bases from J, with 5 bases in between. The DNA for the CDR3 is TGTGCCAGCAGCTTAGGGCGGGAGACCCAGTACTTC. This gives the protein CASSLGRETQYF.

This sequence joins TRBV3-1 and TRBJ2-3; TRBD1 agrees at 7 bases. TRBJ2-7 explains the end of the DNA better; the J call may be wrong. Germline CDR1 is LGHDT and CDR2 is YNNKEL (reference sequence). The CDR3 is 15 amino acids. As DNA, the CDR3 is TGTGCCAGCAGCCAGCTCAGGGGGTCCTCCTACGAGCAGTACTTC. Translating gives CASSQLRGSSYEQYF.

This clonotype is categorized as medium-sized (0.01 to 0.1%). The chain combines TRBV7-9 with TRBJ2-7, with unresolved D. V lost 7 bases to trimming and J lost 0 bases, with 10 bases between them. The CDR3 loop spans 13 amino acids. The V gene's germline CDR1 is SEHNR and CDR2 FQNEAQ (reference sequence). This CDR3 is CASTGGDSYEQYF. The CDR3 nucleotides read TGTGCCAGCACGGGCGGAGACTCCTACGAGCAGTACTTC.

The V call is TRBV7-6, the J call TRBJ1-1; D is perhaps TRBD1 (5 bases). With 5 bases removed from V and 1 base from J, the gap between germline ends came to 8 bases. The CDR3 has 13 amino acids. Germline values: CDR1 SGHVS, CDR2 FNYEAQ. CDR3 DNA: TGTGCCAGCAGCCGGGACTCGAACACTGAAGCTTTCTTT. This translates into CASSRDSNTEAFF.

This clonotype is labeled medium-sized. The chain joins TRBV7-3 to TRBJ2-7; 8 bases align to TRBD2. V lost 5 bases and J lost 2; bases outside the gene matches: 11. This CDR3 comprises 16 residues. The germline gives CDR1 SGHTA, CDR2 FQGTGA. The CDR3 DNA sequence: TGTGCCAGCAGCCCAGCGGGAGCCGGGGGGGCCTACGAGCAGTACTTC. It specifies CASSPAGAGGAYEQYF.

CDR3 region: CASSLGLLGDRTDTQYF. The CDR3 nucleotides read TGTGCCAGCAGCTTAGGGTTGTTGGGGGATCGCACAGATACGCAGTATTTT. The chain joins TRBV7-2 to TRBJ2-3; D is possibly TRBD1 or TRBD2 (5 bases each). V dropped 1 base and J dropped 1 base, with 15 bases sitting between them. The V gene's germline CDR1 is SGHTA and CDR2 FQGNSA. This CDR3 is 17 amino acids long.

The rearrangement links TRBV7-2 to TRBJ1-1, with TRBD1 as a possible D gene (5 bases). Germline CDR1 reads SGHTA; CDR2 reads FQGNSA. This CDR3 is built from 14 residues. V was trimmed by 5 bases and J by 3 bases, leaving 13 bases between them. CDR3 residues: CASSLGSGDTEAFF. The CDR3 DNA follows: TGTGCCAGCAGCCTAGGGTCGGGGGACACTGAAGCTTTCTTT. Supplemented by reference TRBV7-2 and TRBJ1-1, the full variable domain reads GAGVSQSPSNKVTEKGKDVELRCDPISGHTALYWYRQSLGQGLEFLIYFQGNSAPDKSGLPSDRFSAERTGGSVSTLTIQRTQQEDSAVYLCASSLGSGDTEAFFGQGTRLTVV.

The CDR3 nucleotides read TGTGCCAGCAGCAGCCTATTGATACGGCCGGACAATGAGCAGTTCTTC. The encoded protein is CASSSLLIRPDNEQFF. The chain joins TRBV5-6 to TRBJ2-3; the D is unclear. The end of the DNA fits TRBJ2-1 better, so the J call may be wrong. CDR1 is SGHDT, CDR2 YYEEEE, per germline. The CDR3 is 16 amino acids.

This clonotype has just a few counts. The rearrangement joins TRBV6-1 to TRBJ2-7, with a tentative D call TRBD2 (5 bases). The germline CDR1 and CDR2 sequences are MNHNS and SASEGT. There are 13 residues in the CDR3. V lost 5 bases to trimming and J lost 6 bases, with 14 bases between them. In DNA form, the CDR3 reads TGTGCCAGCAGTCCAACCACTAGGCCCGAGCAGTACTTC. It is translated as CASSPTTRPEQYF.

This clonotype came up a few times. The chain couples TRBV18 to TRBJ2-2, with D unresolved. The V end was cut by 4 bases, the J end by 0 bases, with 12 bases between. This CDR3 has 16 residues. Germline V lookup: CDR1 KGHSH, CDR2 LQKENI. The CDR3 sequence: CASSLHPGANTGELFF. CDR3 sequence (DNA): TGTGCCAGCTCACTGCACCCCGGAGCGAACACCGGGGAGCTGTTTTTT. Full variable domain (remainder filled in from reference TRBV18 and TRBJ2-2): NAGVMQNPRHLVRRRGQEARLRCSPMKGHSHVYWYRQLPEEGLKFMVYLQKENIIDESGMPKERFSAEFPKEGPSILRIQQVVRGDSAAYFCASSLHPGANTGELFFGEGSRLTVL.

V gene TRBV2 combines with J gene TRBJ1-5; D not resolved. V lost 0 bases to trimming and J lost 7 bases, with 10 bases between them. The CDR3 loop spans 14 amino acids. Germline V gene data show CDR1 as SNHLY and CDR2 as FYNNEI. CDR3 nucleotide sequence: TGTGCCAGCAGTGAAGCTCAGGTACGGCAGCCCCAGCATTTT. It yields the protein CASSEAQVRQPQHF.

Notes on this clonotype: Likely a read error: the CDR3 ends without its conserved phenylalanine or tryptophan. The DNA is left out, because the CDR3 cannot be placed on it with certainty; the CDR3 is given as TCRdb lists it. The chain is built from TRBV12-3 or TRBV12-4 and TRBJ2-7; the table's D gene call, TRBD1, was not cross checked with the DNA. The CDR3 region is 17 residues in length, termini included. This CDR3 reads CASSYGQGTYYGYTFGS.

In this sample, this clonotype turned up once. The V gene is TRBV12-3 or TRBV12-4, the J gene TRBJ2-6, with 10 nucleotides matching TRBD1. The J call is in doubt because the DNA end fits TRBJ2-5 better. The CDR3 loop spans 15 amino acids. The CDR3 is CASSSDRGGRETQYF. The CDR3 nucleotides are TGTGCCAGCAGTTCGGACAGGGGGGGTAGGGAGACCCAGTACTTC.

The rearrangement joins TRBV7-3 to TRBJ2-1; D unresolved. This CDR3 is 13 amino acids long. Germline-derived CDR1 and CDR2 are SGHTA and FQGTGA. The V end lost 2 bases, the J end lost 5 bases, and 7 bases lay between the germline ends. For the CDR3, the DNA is TGTGCCAGCAGCTTATCGGTGGACAATGAGCAGTTCTTC. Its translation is CASSLSVDNEQFF. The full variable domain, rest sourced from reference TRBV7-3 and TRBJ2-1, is GAGVSQTPSNKVTEKGKYVELRCDPISGHTALYWYRQSLGQGPEFLIYFQGTGAADDSGLPNDRFFAVRPEGSVSTLKIQRTERGDSAVYLCASSLSVDNEQFFGPGTRLTVL.

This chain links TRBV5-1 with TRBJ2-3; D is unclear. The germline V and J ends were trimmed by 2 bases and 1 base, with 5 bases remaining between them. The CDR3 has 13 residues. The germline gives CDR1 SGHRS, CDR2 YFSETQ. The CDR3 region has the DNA TGCGCCAGCAGCTTCCCCGGCACAGATACGCAGTATTTT. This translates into CASSFPGTDTQYF. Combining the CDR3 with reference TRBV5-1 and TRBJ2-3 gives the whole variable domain KAGVTQTPRYLIKTRGQQVTLSCSPISGHRSVSWYQQTPGQGLQFLFEYFSETQRNKGNFPGRFSGRQFSNSRSEMNVSTLELGDSALYLCASSFPGTDTQYFGPGTRLTVL.

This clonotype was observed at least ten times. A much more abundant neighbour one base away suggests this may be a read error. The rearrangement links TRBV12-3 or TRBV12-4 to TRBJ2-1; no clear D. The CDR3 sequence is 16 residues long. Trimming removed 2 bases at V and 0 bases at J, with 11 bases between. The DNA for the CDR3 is TGTGCCAGCAGTTTATGGGTGGAGAGCTCCTACAATGAGCAGTTCTTC. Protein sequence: CASSLWVESSYNEQFF.

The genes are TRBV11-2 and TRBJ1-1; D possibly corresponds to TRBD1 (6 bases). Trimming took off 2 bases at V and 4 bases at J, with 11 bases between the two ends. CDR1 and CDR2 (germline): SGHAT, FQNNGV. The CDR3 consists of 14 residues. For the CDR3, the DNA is TGTGCCAGCAGCTTATTGAAGGGGGGCACTGAAGCTTTCTTT. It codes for CASSLLKGGTEAFF.

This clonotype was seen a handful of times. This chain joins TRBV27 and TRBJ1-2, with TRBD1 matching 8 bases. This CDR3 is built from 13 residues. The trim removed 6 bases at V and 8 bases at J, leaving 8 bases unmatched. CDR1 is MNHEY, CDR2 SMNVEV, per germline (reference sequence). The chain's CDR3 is CASSRGQGYGYTF. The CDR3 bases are TGTGCCAGCAGCCGAGGACAGGGATACGGCTACACCTTC.

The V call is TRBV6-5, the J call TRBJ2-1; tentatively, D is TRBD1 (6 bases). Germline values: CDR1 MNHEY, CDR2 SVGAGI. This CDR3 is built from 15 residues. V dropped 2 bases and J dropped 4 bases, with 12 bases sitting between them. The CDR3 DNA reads TGTGCCAGCAGTTACGCTGGACAGAGATACAATGAGCAGTTCTTC. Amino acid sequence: CASSYAGQRYNEQFF.

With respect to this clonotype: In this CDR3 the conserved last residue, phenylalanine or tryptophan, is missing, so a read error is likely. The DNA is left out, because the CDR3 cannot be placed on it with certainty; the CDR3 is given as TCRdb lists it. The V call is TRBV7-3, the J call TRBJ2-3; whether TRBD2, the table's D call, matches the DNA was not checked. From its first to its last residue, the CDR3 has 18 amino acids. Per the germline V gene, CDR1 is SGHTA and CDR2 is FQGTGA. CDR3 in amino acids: CASSPGDVRPYDEQFFGP.

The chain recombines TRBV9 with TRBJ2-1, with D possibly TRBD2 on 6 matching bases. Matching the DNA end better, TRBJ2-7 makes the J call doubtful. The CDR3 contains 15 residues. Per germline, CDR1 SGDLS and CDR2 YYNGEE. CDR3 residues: CASSVGGSSYNEQYF. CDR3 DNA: TGTGCCAGCAGCGTGGGGGGAAGCTCCTACAATGAGCAGTACTTC.

The CDR3 nucleotides are TGTGCCAGCAGCTTACGCAACAGGGTTAACACCGGGGAGCTGTTTTTT. Translation gives CASSLRNRVNTGELFF. The V call is TRBV7-2, the J call TRBJ2-2, with a possible D match to TRBD1 (6 bases). Per germline, CDR1 SGHTA and CDR2 FQGNSA. V was shortened by 2 bases and J by 2 bases, with 12 bases between the two germline ends. The CDR3 runs 16 residues.